A single sample gave rise to the 32 T cell receptor beta chains below, sequenced in a study of cytomegalovirus exposure and HLA in healthy donors. A multiplex PCR was run with 60 Vbeta primers and 13 Jbeta primers. The table came from immunoSEQ multiplex PCR; TCRdb's copy has only in-frame clones and leaves some out. This sample has about 120,000 clones, with less than 85% found just once. Sequenced material: PBMCs. These receptors were collected from a woman between 35 and 50 years old in good health and CMV-seronegative.

J is TRBJ2-5 and V is TRBV4-2, with TRBD2 identical over 12 bases. The ends lost 5 bases at V and 7 bases at J; junction bases unmatched: 8. Germline CDR1 LGHNA, CDR2 YNFKEQ. This CDR3 contains 15 residues. The CDR3 DNA is TGTGCCAGCAGCAGGCTAGCGGGAGGGCCGGGGACCCAGTACTTC. Translating it yields CASSRLAGGPGTQYF.

The chain links TRBV2 to TRBJ1-1, with 10 bases identical to TRBD1. J was trimmed by 4 bases and V by 8 bases; bases with no gene match: 13. CDR3 length equals 16 residues. Germline CDR1 SNHLY, CDR2 FYNNEI. CDR3 region: CASGGQGGPSFTEAFF. Written as DNA, the CDR3 is TGTGCCAGCGGAGGACAGGGGGGCCCCAGCTTCACTGAAGCTTTCTTT.

This clone has a handful of counts. This chain joins TRBV5-6 and TRBJ1-1, with 12 nucleotides matching TRBD1. The CDR3 spans 14 residues. Germline assignment: CDR1 SGHDT and CDR2 YYEEEE. J was trimmed by 5 bases and V by 5 bases; bases with no gene match: 4. The CDR3 coding sequence is TGTGCCAGCAGGAGGGACAGGGGGCTTACTGAAGCTTTCTTT. Translation: CASRRDRGLTEAFF.

This chain connects TRBV4-2 to TRBJ1-4, with D possibly being TRBD1 (6 bases). There are 15 residues in the CDR3. Germline loops: CDR1 LGHNA, CDR2 YNFKEQ. Trimming removed 3 bases at V and 0 bases at J, with 8 bases between. Here the CDR3 DNA reads TGTGCCAGCAGCCAGGGGGCCGCAACTAATGAAAAACTGTTTTTT. As protein: CASSQGAATNEKLFF.

The chain joins TRBV29-1 to TRBJ2-1; TRBD2 matches at 9 bases. V lost 4 bases to trimming and J lost 14 bases; unmatched junction nucleotides: 12. CDR3 length: 13 residues. CDR1 is SQVTM, CDR2 ANQGSEA, per germline. The CDR3 spells CSVVLAGIHREFF. The CDR3 nucleotides are TGCAGCGTTGTTCTAGCGGGAATTCATAGGGAGTTCTTC.

The V and J genes are TRBV5-4 and TRBJ1-2; 7 bases agree with TRBD1. Looked up from germline, CDR1 is SGHNT and CDR2 is YYREEE (reference sequence). The CDR3 is 14 amino acids. Trimming took 4 bases from V and 0 from J; bases not matched to a gene: 3. CDR3 protein: CASSPGQSNYGYTF. CDR3 sequence (DNA): TGTGCCAGCAGCCCGGGACAGTCTAACTATGGCTACACCTTC. Supplemented by reference TRBV5-4 and TRBJ1-2, the full variable domain reads ETGVTQSPTHLIKTRGQQVTLRCSSQSGHNTVSWYQQALGQGPQFIFQYYREEENGRGNFPPRFSGLQFPNYSSELNVNALELDDSALYLCASSPGQSNYGYTFGSGTRLTVV.

The chain recombines TRBV6-6 with TRBJ2-7; the D gene is possibly TRBD1 (5 bases). Looked up from germline, CDR1 is MNHNY and CDR2 is SVGAGI (reference sequence). This CDR3 has 15 residues. Trimming pared 6 bases from V and 5 bases from J, leaving 20 bases between. The CDR3 here is CASSTLQGTPHEQYF. The CDR3 DNA follows: TGTGCCAGCAGCACCCTCCAGGGTACTCCTCACGAGCAGTACTTC.

The V call is TRBV5-1, the J call TRBJ2-1, with TRBD2 matching over 9 bases. The germline V gene encodes CDR1 SGHRS and CDR2 YFSETQ. The CDR3 is 15 amino acids. Unmatched junction bases numbered 5, after V lost 0 bases and J lost 7 bases. The CDR3 loop reads CASSLALAGWNEQFF. The CDR3 DNA follows: TGCGCCAGCAGCTTGGCCCTAGCGGGGTGGAATGAGCAGTTCTTC.

In DNA, the CDR3 is TGTGCCAGTAGTATAACCCGAGGGGTTGGGGGGTTGCCCTACGAGCAGTACTTC. Translated: CASSITRGVGGLPYEQYF. The V gene is TRBV19, the J gene TRBJ2-7, with D tentatively TRBD2 (6 bases). The V end was cut by 2 bases, the J end by 2 bases, with 22 bases between. The CDR3 totals 18 residues. CDR1 and CDR2 (germline): LNHDA, SQIVND (reference sequence).

The CDR3 DNA is TGTGCCAGCTCACCGGTACTAGCGGGAGTCGCCTACGAGCAGTACTTC. This codes for CASSPVLAGVAYEQYF. J is TRBJ2-7 and V is TRBV18, with 11 bases identical to TRBD2. J lost 2 bases, V lost 3 bases, and 6 bases had no gene match. Germline CDR1 reads KGHSH; CDR2 reads LQKENI. This CDR3 spans 16 amino acids. Full variable domain (missing parts from reference TRBV18 and TRBJ2-7): NAGVMQNPRHLVRRRGQEARLRCSPMKGHSHVYWYRQLPEEGLKFMVYLQKENIIDESGMPKERFSAEFPKEGPSILRIQQVVRGDSAAYFCASSPVLAGVAYEQYFGPGTRLTVT.

The rearrangement joins TRBV7-2 to TRBJ2-5; 12 nucleotides align to TRBD2. V lost 5 bases to trimming and J lost 3 bases; unmatched junction nucleotides: 4. Germline CDR1 SGHTA, CDR2 FQGNSA. CDR3 length: 15 amino acids. CDR3: CASSPRTSGKETQYF. The CDR3 DNA follows: TGTGCCAGCAGCCCCCGGACTAGCGGGAAAGAGACCCAGTACTTC.

V gene TRBV15 combines with J gene TRBJ1-2; D unresolved. V gave up 0 bases and J gave up 4 bases, with 9 bases separating them. Germline loops: CDR1 LNHNV, CDR2 YYDKDF (reference sequence). The CDR3 covers 14 residues. CDR3 region: CATSRDRRSYGYTF. CDR3 DNA sequence: TGTGCCACCAGCAGAGATCGCAGGTCCTATGGCTACACCTTC.

This chain links TRBV4-1 with TRBJ1-1, with TRBD1 matching over 8 bases. The trim removed 3 bases at V and 4 bases at J, leaving 10 bases unmatched. This CDR3 is built from 16 residues. Germline CDR1 reads MGHRA; CDR2 reads YSYEKL. CDR3 in amino acids: CASSQDGTGMSTEAFF. CDR3 in DNA: TGCGCCAGCAGCCAGGACGGGACAGGTATGAGCACTGAAGCTTTCTTT.

The V gene is TRBV6-6, the J gene TRBJ1-2, with a weak D call TRBD1 (6 bases). Between the trimmed V and J ends, which lost 7 bases and 10 bases, there was a span of 16 bases. CDR1 MNHNY and CDR2 SVGAGI come from the germline V gene (reference sequence). CDR3 length equals 12 residues. The CDR3 sequence: CASTPGGGPYTF. In DNA form, the CDR3 reads TGTGCCAGCACTCCCGGGGGGGGGCCCTACACCTTC.

The chain recombines TRBV11-2 with TRBJ2-7, with 9 bases fitting TRBD1. Germline CDR1 SGHAT, CDR2 FQNNGV. The CDR3 spans 16 residues. J was trimmed by 6 bases and V by 3 bases; bases with no gene match: 12. CDR3 amino acids: CASSLAHRGRGSEQYF. CDR3 sequence (DNA): TGTGCCAGCAGCTTGGCTCACAGGGGGCGAGGTTCCGAGCAGTACTTC.

This clone was detected only a few times. The chain joins TRBV11-3 to TRBJ2-1; TRBD2 matches at 7 bases. The germline CDR1 and CDR2 sequences are SGHNT and YENEEA. J gave up 0 bases and V 1 base, and 3 bases lay outside the gene matches. The CDR3 covers 16 residues. The CDR3 DNA is TGTGCCAGCAGCTTAGTCGGCGGGGGCTCCTACAATGAGCAGTTCTTC. It encodes CASSLVGGGSYNEQFF.

This clone was observed a few times. V gene TRBV10-3 combines with J gene TRBJ1-1; D gene unclear. V was shortened by 0 bases and J by 1 base, with 9 bases between the two germline ends. CDR3 length equals 15 residues. Germline V gene sequence: CDR1 ENHRY, CDR2 SYGVKD. CDR3 region: CAISESYGRNTEAFF. The CDR3 bases are TGTGCCATCAGTGAGTCGTACGGGAGGAACACTGAAGCTTTCTTT.

The chain joins TRBV9 to TRBJ2-5; D is perhaps TRBD2 (6 bases). Germline-derived CDR1 and CDR2 are SGDLS and YYNGEE. CDR3 length: 16 residues. The V end was cut by 0 bases, the J end by 1 base, with 13 bases between. The CDR3 spells CASSVATGGSQETQYF. The CDR3 DNA is TGTGCCAGCAGCGTAGCCACTGGGGGGTCCCAAGAGACCCAGTACTTC.

The chain uses TRBV12-5 and TRBJ2-2, with 8 bases fitting TRBD2. CDR3 length equals 17 residues. The V and J ends lost 2 bases and 1 base, in that order; junction bases with no gene match: 6. Per the germline V gene, CDR1 is LGHNT and CDR2 is FRNRAP. The CDR3 sequence is CASGLLITSGNTGELFF. The CDR3 nucleotides read TGTGCTAGTGGTTTGCTGATAACTAGCGGGAACACCGGGGAGCTGTTTTTT.

A word on this clone: The junction departs from germline at one end; a sequencing error may be responsible. V is TRBV19 and J is TRBJ1-2, with TRBD1 matching over 8 bases. This CDR3 region has 14 residues. From germline, CDR1 is LNHDA and CDR2 SQIVND (reference sequence). The CDR3 DNA reads as TGTGCCAGTAGTGGCTCGGACAGGGCGTCCGGCCGCATATTC. Translated, it gives CASSGSDRASGRIF.

The V call is TRBV19, the J call TRBJ2-1, with D perhaps matching TRBD2 (5 bases). In germline, CDR1 is LNHDA, CDR2 SQIVND (reference sequence). Trimming cost V 3 bases and J 1 base, with 10 bases left between them. The CDR3 extends over 15 amino acids. CDR3 residues: CASSILPGSYNEQFF. Written as DNA, the CDR3 is TGTGCCAGTAGTATTTTGCCGGGGTCCTACAATGAGCAGTTCTTC.

The chain couples TRBV29-1 to TRBJ2-2; 7 bases match TRBD1. The CDR3 loop spans 15 amino acids. With V trimmed by 3 bases and J by 5 bases, 9 bases remained unmatched. Germline CDR1 SQVTM, CDR2 ANQGSEA. This chain's CDR3 is CSVENANRGTGELFF. In DNA form, the CDR3 reads TGCAGCGTTGAGAATGCCAACAGGGGAACCGGGGAGCTGTTTTTT.

The V call is TRBV19, the J call TRBJ1-6, with D unresolved. The CDR3 sequence is 15 residues long. Trimming shortened V by 5 bases and J by 1 base, and 9 bases separated the two germline ends. Germline CDR1 is LNHDA and CDR2 is SQIVND (reference sequence). The CDR3 DNA is TGTGCCAGTAGTGGGGAGGAGTCCTATAATTCACCCCTCCACTTT. Its protein product is CASSGEESYNSPLHF.

The V gene is TRBV11-2, the J gene TRBJ2-7, with 10 bases matching TRBD1. CDR1 is SGHAT, CDR2 FQNNGV, per germline. This CDR3 has 17 residues. V was pared by 4 bases and J by 3 bases, with 12 bases of the junction left unmatched. The CDR3 loop is CASSSRGIGDRGYEQYF. CDR3 DNA: TGTGCCAGCAGCTCGAGGGGGATAGGGGACAGGGGCTACGAGCAGTACTTC.

The V call is TRBV2, the J call TRBJ2-1, with TRBD2 as a possible D gene (7 bases). The CDR3 has 21 residues. Germline V gene sequence: CDR1 SNHLY, CDR2 FYNNEI. V lost 0 bases to trimming and J lost 9 bases, with 33 bases between them. The CDR3 is CASSEAGGGRGRDWEDSEQFF. As DNA, the CDR3 is TGTGCCAGCAGTGAAGCGGGAGGGGGTCGGGGTCGAGATTGGGAGGATAGTGAGCAGTTCTTC.

The chain recombines TRBV2 with TRBJ1-1, with unresolved D. V gave up 1 base and J gave up 4 bases, with 10 bases separating them. The CDR3 has 14 amino acids. CDR1 and CDR2 from the germline V gene are SNHLY and FYNNEI. CDR3 loop: CASSEGGGFTEAFF. The CDR3 nucleotides are TGTGCCAGCAGTGAAGGAGGAGGGTTCACTGAAGCTTTCTTT.

The chain couples TRBV29-1 to TRBJ2-1, with TRBD2 as a possible D gene (6 bases). Germline V gene sequence: CDR1 SQVTM, CDR2 ANQGSEA. The CDR3 runs 12 residues. V was pared by 2 bases and J by 7 bases, with 9 bases between. DNA of the CDR3: TGCAGCGTTGAATATCGGGGGAATGAGCAGTTCTTC. This sequence encodes CSVEYRGNEQFF.

This clone was detected once. The V call is TRBV7-2, the J call TRBJ2-2; D is possibly TRBD1 (5 bases). The CDR3 length is 15 residues. Per germline, CDR1 SGHTA and CDR2 FQGNSA. The V and J ends lost 7 bases and 0 bases respectively, with 12 bases between them. CDR3 in DNA: TGTGCCAGCACCTGGGGCAGTACGAACACCGGGGAGCTGTTTTTT. It codes for CASTWGSTNTGELFF.

This chain joins TRBV5-6 and TRBJ2-7, with D tentatively TRBD1 (5 bases). CDR1 and CDR2 from the germline V gene are SGHDT and YYEEEE. The length of the CDR3 is 15 residues. Trimming took off 1 base at V and 2 bases at J, with 13 bases between the two ends. This chain's CDR3 is CASSLKGVPPYEQYF. CDR3 nucleotide sequence: TGTGCCAGCAGCTTGAAAGGGGTGCCCCCCTACGAGCAGTACTTC. Complete variable domain (other parts from reference TRBV5-6 and TRBJ2-7): DAGVTQSPTHLIKTRGQQVTLRCSPKSGHDTVSWYQQALGQGPQFIFQYYEEEERQRGNFPDRFSGHQFPNYSSELNVNALLLGDSALYLCASSLKGVPPYEQYFGPGTRLTVT.

The chain couples TRBV10-3 to TRBJ2-3; TRBD2 aligns across 12 bases. This CDR3 spans 17 amino acids. The germline V gene encodes CDR1 ENHRY and CDR2 SYGVKD. J was trimmed by 5 bases and V by 1 base; bases with no gene match: 7. CDR3 in amino acids: CAISEYLAGGPEDTQYF. The CDR3 DNA reads TGTGCCATCAGTGAGTACCTAGCGGGAGGGCCGGAAGATACGCAGTATTTT.

The V and J genes are TRBV5-1 and TRBJ2-5; D remains ambiguous. The CDR3 is 15 residues long. Per germline, CDR1 SGHRS and CDR2 YFSETQ. V was clipped by 0 bases and J by 8 bases, with 17 bases between them. For the CDR3, the DNA is TGCGCCAGCAGCTTGGCTACCGGGTCGAGCGATACCCAGTACTTC. It translates to CASSLATGSSDTQYF.

The chain employs TRBV18 and TRBJ2-1; TRBD1 is a possible D gene (6 bases). This CDR3 has 16 amino acids. Looked up from germline, CDR1 is KGHSH and CDR2 is LQKENI. V shed 0 bases and J shed 5 bases, with 14 bases lying between them. The chain's CDR3 is CASSPPVNRDHNEQFF. For the CDR3, the DNA is TGTGCCAGCTCACCACCAGTGAACAGGGACCACAATGAGCAGTTCTTC.